The 20 T cell receptor beta chains below were found in one sample sequenced in a study of vaccination and CD4 T cells after COVID-19. Treatment denoted: roughly 11-day PBMC culture with coronavirus spike peptide pools or control peptides (ViraFEST assay). The collection of CD4+ T cells from the unexposed donor took place before the COVID-19 pandemic (2011-2018). Antigens for these TCRs are unknown. CD4+ T cells that had been cultured provided DNA sequenced with the Oncomine TCR Beta short-read assay. Using its own MiXCR run on the PCR reads, TCRdb lists one record per CDR3 protein. Among thousands of distinct CDR3 sequences listed, over 45% were seen once. Sample: CD4+ T cells from blood, cultured in vitro. The receptors stem from a human donor in good health.

The chain uses TRBV7-9 and TRBJ1-5; TRBD1 aligns across 7 bases. There are 16 residues in the CDR3. The junction had 7 bases not matched to a gene; V was cut back by 2 bases and J by 3 bases. Germline V CDR1 and CDR2: SEHNR, FQNEAQ (reference sequence). Here the CDR3 reads CASSLSGTDYNQPQHF. The CDR3 DNA reads TGTGCCAGCAGCTTATCCGGGACAGATTACAATCAGCCCCAGCATTTT.

The V gene is TRBV30, the J gene TRBJ1-1, with D maybe TRBD1 (5 bases). The CDR3 covers 16 residues. Germline V gene data show CDR1 as GTSNPN and CDR2 as SVGIG (reference sequence). V shed 0 bases and J shed 6 bases, with 20 bases lying between them. The CDR3 protein is CAWSVGPTQRQSEAFF. CDR3 coding DNA: TGTGCCTGGAGTGTCGGCCCTACTCAAAGACAGTCTGAAGCTTTCTTT.

The J gene is TRBJ2-2, the V gene TRBV27, with 15 bases identical to TRBD2. The CDR3 sequence is 17 residues long. CDR1 MNHEY and CDR2 SMNVEV come from the germline V gene (reference sequence). J lost 6 bases, V lost 6 bases, and 8 bases had no gene match. CDR3 in DNA: TGTGCCAGCAGGAGGGGACTAGCGGGAGGAGTGCCCGGGGAGCTGTTTTTT. Residues: CASRRGLAGGVPGELFF.

The chain couples TRBV28 to TRBJ1-2, with no clear D. Trimming removed 2 bases from V and 7 bases from J, with 11 bases in between. Germline values: CDR1 MDHEN, CDR2 SYDVKM. CDR3 length: 13 amino acids. DNA for the CDR3: TGTGCCAGCAGTTTAGGGTTTGGAGGTGGCTACACCTTC. Protein: CASSLGFGGGYTF.

This clonotype was observed a handful of times. The chain carries TRBV6-5 and TRBJ1-1; 7 bases fit TRBD1. Trimming removed 0 bases from V and 4 bases from J; junction bases left unmatched: 8. The CDR3 is 16 residues long. Germline V gives CDR1 MNHEY, CDR2 SVGAGI. DNA of the CDR3: TGTGCCAGCAGTTACTCGATCACAGGGGCCCTCACTGAAGCTTTCTTT. Its translation is CASSYSITGALTEAFF.

The chain has TRBV6-1 and TRBJ1-1, with 12 bases that match TRBD1. Germline CDR1 is MNHNS and CDR2 is SASEGT. J was trimmed by 3 bases and V by 6 bases; bases with no gene match: 5. The CDR3 runs to 15 residues. CDR3: CASRGQGAGDTEAFF. In nucleotides, the CDR3 is TGTGCCAGCAGGGGACAGGGGGCTGGGGACACTGAAGCTTTCTTT.

The V and J genes are TRBV6-5 and TRBJ1-3; D remains ambiguous. This CDR3 is 11 amino acids long. CDR1 and CDR2 (germline): MNHEY, SVGAGI. Trimming stripped 2 bases from V and 7 bases from J, with 3 bases between. Written as DNA, the CDR3 is TGTGCCAGCAGTTACCACAACACCATATATTTT. It is translated as CASSYHNTIYF.

This clonotype was seen more than once but under ten times. This chain joins TRBV7-8 and TRBJ1-2; D uncertain. Germline assignment: CDR1 SGHVS and CDR2 FQNEAQ. Trimming pared 2 bases from V and 0 bases from J, leaving 7 bases between. The CDR3 is made up of 14 amino acids. The CDR3 region is CASSLRSSNYGYTF. CDR3 DNA sequence: TGTGCCAGCAGCTTACGCAGCTCTAACTATGGCTACACCTTC.

The chain employs TRBV10-3 and TRBJ2-5; TRBD2 matches at 10 bases. This CDR3 is built from 18 residues. Germline trimming cut 2 bases from V and 2 bases from J; bases unmatched to any gene: 11. CDR1 ENHRY and CDR2 SYGVKD come from the germline V gene. CDR3 amino acids: CAISEVRLAGVVQETQYF. CDR3 nucleotides: TGTGCCATCAGTGAGGTCCGCCTAGCGGGGGTCGTTCAAGAGACCCAGTACTTC.

This clonotype was observed once. The CDR3 region has the DNA TGCGCCAGCAGCCCCGGGACAGGGCTTATGACAGATACGCAGTATTTT. This encodes CASSPGTGLMTDTQYF. The rearrangement uses TRBV4-1 and TRBJ2-3; 9 bases agree with TRBD1. Germline V gene data show CDR1 as MGHRA and CDR2 as YSYEKL. With 4 bases clipped from V and 3 bases from J, the junction kept 8 bases outside the gene matches. This CDR3 comprises 16 residues.

The chain uses TRBV21-1 and TRBJ1-1; the table assigns TRBD1, which was not confirmed against the DNA. TRBV21-1 is listed as a pseudogene. The CDR3 has 14 amino acids. CDR3 DNA sequence: TGTGCCAGCAGCAACGGGGGCTTGAACACTGAAGCTTTCTTT. Amino acids: CASSNGGLNTEAFF.

The V gene is TRBV10-2, the J gene TRBJ2-3; D ambiguous. Germline CDR1 WSHSY, CDR2 SAAADI. V was trimmed by 0 bases and J by 0 bases, leaving 16 bases between them. The CDR3 loop spans 18 amino acids. The CDR3 coding sequence is TGCGCCAGCAGTGAGTCCTCTGGGATAGCTCTCAGCACAGATACGCAGTATTTT. Protein product: CASSESSGIALSTDTQYF.

This clonotype came up a few times. The rearrangement joins TRBV12-3 or TRBV12-4 to TRBJ2-5; tentatively, D is TRBD2 (6 bases). V gave up 2 bases and J gave up 3 bases, with 10 bases separating them. This CDR3 region has 14 residues. This chain's CDR3 is CASSLRDSEETQYF. The CDR3 nucleotides are TGTGCCAGCAGTTTAAGGGACTCCGAAGAGACCCAGTACTTC.

V usage is TRBV24-1 and J usage is TRBJ2-1, with 11 nucleotides matching TRBD2. Germline V CDR1 and CDR2: KGHDR, SFDVKD. V trimming: 6 bases; J trimming: 0 bases; junction bases outside the gene matches: 6. The CDR3 length is 17 residues. The CDR3 DNA reads as TGTGCCACCAGTCCCGGGACTAGCGGTTTCTCCTACAATGAGCAGTTCTTC. It is translated as CATSPGTSGFSYNEQFF.

This CDR3 reads CATSRDRREGYTF. CDR3 sequence (DNA): TGTGCCACCAGCAGAGATAGGAGGGAAGGCTACACCTTC. The chain recombines TRBV15 with TRBJ1-2; D not certain. V lost 0 bases to trimming and J lost 8 bases, with 10 bases between them. Germline CDR1 reads LNHNV; CDR2 reads YYDKDF (reference sequence). There are 13 residues in the CDR3.

The chain carries TRBV6-1 and TRBJ2-7; 13 bases fit TRBD2. This CDR3 contains 17 residues. The junction had 6 bases not matched to a gene; V was cut back by 4 bases and J by 0 bases. The V gene's germline CDR1 is MNHNS and CDR2 SASEGT. The CDR3 sequence: CASSGLLAGGSSYEQYF. CDR3 coding DNA: TGTGCCAGCAGTGGACTACTAGCGGGAGGGAGCTCCTACGAGCAGTACTTC.

The CDR3 region has the DNA TGTGCCGTTCCGGGACTCCTACCCCGTATAAGCCGGTATGGCTACACCTTC. The encoded protein is CAVPGLLPRISRYGYTF. This chain connects TRBV30 to TRBJ1-2; tentative D call: TRBD1 (5 bases). The CDR3 length is 17 residues. CDR1 and CDR2 from the germline V gene are GTSNPN and SVGIG (reference sequence). The V gene lost 8 bases and the J gene lost 5 bases, with 30 bases spanning the gap.

The chain is built from TRBV19 and TRBJ1-2; unclear D gene. The CDR3 consists of 12 residues. Per the germline V gene, CDR1 is LNHDA and CDR2 is SQIVND (reference sequence). Trimming cost V 5 bases and J 4 bases, with 8 bases left between them. The CDR3 sequence is CASSVVGYGYTF. CDR3 in DNA: TGTGCCAGTAGTGTGGTAGGCTATGGCTACACCTTC.

This clonotype was seen only once. The V and J genes are TRBV28 and TRBJ2-1, with 7 bases that match TRBD1. The CDR3 contains 14 residues. The trim removed 10 bases at V and 4 bases at J, leaving 10 bases unmatched. The germline CDR1 and CDR2 sequences are MDHEN and SYDVKM. The CDR3 here is CATSVGTDYNEQFF. The CDR3, as DNA: TGTGCCACCTCGGTGGGGACAGATTACAATGAGCAGTTCTTC.

In its sample, this clonotype was seen a few times. CDR3 nucleotides: TGTGCCAGCAGCAGCGGGGTCCTAAGCTCCTACAATGAGCAGTTCTTC. It is translated as CASSSGVLSSYNEQFF. The V and J genes are TRBV5-4 and TRBJ2-1; 7 bases map to TRBD2. Germline CDR1 and CDR2: SGHNT and YYREEE (reference sequence). The V segment lost 4 bases and the J segment 0 bases; nucleotides outside the gene matches: 7. The CDR3 is made up of 16 amino acids.